This T cell receptor (beta chain) was obtained from a study of CD8 T cells in ankylosing spondylitis. This CDR3 is built from 14 residues. Germline-derived CDR1 and CDR2 are DFQATT and SNEGSKA (reference sequence). V was pared by 3 bases and J by 9 bases, with 6 bases of the junction left unmatched. There are a few counts of this clonotype. What it recognizes is unknown. General study findings and limits: A TCR beta motif of eight or nine highly homologous variants seemed to mark ankylosing spondylitis blood. Past research had described some motif variants in reactive arthritis synovial fluid and blood.

Quantitative 5'-RACE with molecular barcodes produced the TCR beta libraries. TCRdb called the 5' RACE reads again in MiXCR, with one record for every CDR3 protein. This repertoire shows 750,000 to 850,000 distinct CDR3 sequences, roughly 10% found once; its top ten account for approximately 0.51%. This clonotype originated in a male donor with ankylosing spondylitis. The sample was blood, either unsorted or a sorted T cell fraction (not recorded which). This sequence joins TRBV20-1 and TRBJ1-6; 9 positions match TRBD1. The CDR3 spells CSARGDRASSPLHF. The CDR3 DNA reads as TGCAGTGCTAGGGGGGACAGGGCCAGTTCACCCCTCCACTTT.